This TCR beta chain was sequenced for a study of shared clonotypes between healthy human individuals. Study-wide context: With ages of 18 to 49, the donors were two women and three men.

TCRdb keeps only in-frame clones here, not all; method: immunoSEQ multiplex PCR. This table holds 2 million to 2.5 million clones, almost 96% found once. Donors, without exception, were Caucasian adults residing in Nashville, Tennessee. The CDR3 has 15 amino acids. Germline values: CDR1 SGHAT, CDR2 FQNNGV. V dropped 0 bases and J dropped 5 bases, with 10 bases sitting between them. Study-wide results and limits: Some clonotypes were shared by all four sorted-subset donors, while others were not shared. The non-shared ones had lower generation probabilities than the shared ones.

About this clone: Its antigen is currently unknown.

Input material: naive CD4+ T cells sorted from blood. Sample subset: CD45RA+ positively selected. This chain links TRBV11-2 with TRBJ2-2; no clear D. The receptor's source is a man younger than 30 in good health. The CDR3 loop is CASSLDRVNTGELFF. DNA for the CDR3: TGTGCCAGCAGCTTAGATCGCGTGAATACCGGGGAGCTGTTTTTT.